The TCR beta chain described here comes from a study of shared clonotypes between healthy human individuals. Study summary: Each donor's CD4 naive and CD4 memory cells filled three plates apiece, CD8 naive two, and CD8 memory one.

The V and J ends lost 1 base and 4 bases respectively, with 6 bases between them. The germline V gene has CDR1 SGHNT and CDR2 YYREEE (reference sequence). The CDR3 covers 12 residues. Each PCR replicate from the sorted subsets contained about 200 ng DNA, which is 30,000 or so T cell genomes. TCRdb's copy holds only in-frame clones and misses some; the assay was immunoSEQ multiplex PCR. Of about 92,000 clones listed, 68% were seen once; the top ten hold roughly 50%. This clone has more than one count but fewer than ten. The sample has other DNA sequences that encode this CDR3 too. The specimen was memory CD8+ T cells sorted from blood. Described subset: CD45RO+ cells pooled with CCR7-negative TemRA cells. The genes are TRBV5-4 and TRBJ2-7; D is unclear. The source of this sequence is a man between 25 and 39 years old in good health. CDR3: CASSLSGYEQYF. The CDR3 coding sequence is TGTGCCAGCAGCTTGAGTGGGTACGAGCAGTACTTC.